This entry lists 27 T cell receptor beta chains sequenced from one sample in a study of CXCR3-negative and CXCR3-positive naive CD8 T cells. Findings and caveats of the study: Researchers report that CXCR3-positive naive cells carry more hydrophobic TRB CDR3s than CXCR3-negative naive cells.

These receptors have no known antigen. UMI-labeled TRB cDNA libraries were prepared by 5' RACE. TCRdb reprocessed the 5' RACE reads; each CDR3 protein has one entry and no DNA is given. In total, the table holds 50,000 to 65,000 distinct CDR3 sequences. The specimen was naive CXCR3+ CD8+ T cells from blood. Indicated subset: CD45RO-CCR7+CD27+CD95- naive CD8+ T cells expressing CXCR3 (TNR3+). The receptor set was obtained from a human donor in good health. Some clones in this sample may be carry-over from other donors' samples.

CDR3 sequence: CASGLEGADTQYF. The rearrangement uses TRBV12-5 and TRBJ2-3; the TCRdb call, TRBD1, lacks DNA for checking. Germline V gene sequence: CDR1 LGHNT, CDR2 FRNRAP. The CDR3 is made up of 13 amino acids.

V and J are TRBV12-3 or TRBV12-4 and TRBJ2-7; TCRdb calls TRBD1, which cannot be checked without DNA. The CDR3 is 15 amino acids. CDR3 protein: CASKIRDGPSYEQYF.

The rearrangement joins TRBV16 to TRBJ2-7. The CDR3 is made up of 12 amino acids. CDR1 and CDR2 (germline): KGHSY, FQNENV. The CDR3 loop is CASYTQSYEQYF.

This rearrangement joins TRBV28 to TRBJ1-2. The CDR3 consists of 11 residues. Germline values: CDR1 MDHEN, CDR2 SYDVKM. The CDR3 loop reads CASSLERGYTF.

The rearrangement uses TRBV5-5 and TRBJ1-5. CDR1 SGHKS and CDR2 YYEKEE come from the germline V gene (reference sequence). This CDR3 is built from 15 residues. The CDR3 loop is CASSLASDSNQPQHF. The full variable domain, completed using reference TRBV5-5 and TRBJ1-5, is DAGVTQSPTHLIKTRGQQVTLRCSPISGHKSVSWYQQVLGQGPQFIFQYYEKEERGRGNFPDRFSARQFPNYSSELNVNALLLGDSALYLCASSLASDSNQPQHFGDGTRLSIL.

The chain employs TRBV6-2 or TRBV6-3 and TRBJ2-7; TCRdb outputs TRBD1, but without DNA this stays unchecked. The CDR3 contains 13 residues. CDR1 MNHEY and CDR2 SVGEGT come from the germline V gene. The CDR3 here is CASSLDSGYEQYF.

The rearrangement joins TRBV5-6 to TRBJ2-7. This CDR3 has 13 residues. Germline V gene lookup returns CDR1 SGHDT and CDR2 YYEEEE. CDR3 loop: CASSLVRPYEQYF.

The chain joins TRBV29-1 to TRBJ2-7; TCRdb selects TRBD2, and the lack of DNA leaves this call unchecked. Germline CDR1 is SQVTM and CDR2 is ANQGSEA. The CDR3 covers 13 residues. CDR3 protein: CSALAYSSYEQYF.

J is TRBJ2-3 and V is TRBV12-5; TCRdb selects TRBD2, and the lack of DNA leaves this call unchecked. CDR3 length: 16 residues. Germline V gene lookup returns CDR1 LGHNT and CDR2 FRNRAP. The CDR3 reads CASGSGTSGPWYTQYF.

The chain carries TRBV7-3 and TRBJ2-1; as DNA is missing, the TRBD2 call by TCRdb cannot be tested. This CDR3 contains 15 residues. From germline, CDR1 is SGHTA and CDR2 FQGTGA. Here the CDR3 reads CASSFISSGWNEQFF.

The V call is TRBV28, the J call TRBJ2-2. This CDR3 has 17 amino acids. The germline CDR1 and CDR2 sequences are MDHEN and SYDVKM. CDR3 loop: CASSPIMWQENTGELFF.

V gene TRBV4-2 combines with J gene TRBJ2-1; as DNA is missing, the TRBD1 call by TCRdb cannot be tested. The CDR3 has 16 amino acids. Germline-derived CDR1 and CDR2 are LGHNA and YNFKEQ. The chain's CDR3 is CASSQPGQMDYNEQFF.

The rearrangement joins TRBV19 to TRBJ2-7; TCRdb picks TRBD1, but there is no DNA to check that call. Per the germline V gene, CDR1 is LNHDA and CDR2 is SQIVND (reference sequence). This CDR3 has 14 residues. The chain's CDR3 is CASMGRTGEVEQYF.

J is TRBJ2-3 and V is TRBV6-1; there is no DNA to check the TCRdb D call of TRBD1. Germline V gene data show CDR1 as MNHNS and CDR2 as SASEGT. The CDR3 has 15 residues. The CDR3 is CASSEGLGATDTQYF.

V gene TRBV29-1 combines with J gene TRBJ2-5; the TCRdb D gene call, TRBD2, has no DNA to confirm it. The CDR3 contains 16 residues. Germline V CDR1 and CDR2: SQVTM, ANQGSEA. CDR3 sequence: CSVEDAPALLKETQYF.

V gene TRBV11-2 combines with J gene TRBJ2-7; without DNA, the TCRdb call of TRBD1 cannot be checked. Germline loops: CDR1 SGHAT, CDR2 FQNNGV. There are 15 residues in the CDR3. CDR3 sequence reads: CASSLVGGVPVEQYF.

This chain links TRBV28 with TRBJ2-5; TCRdb's D call, TRBD1, is unchecked because there is no DNA. This CDR3 is built from 13 residues. Germline CDR1 reads MDHEN; CDR2 reads SYDVKM. CDR3 residues: CASSPTGEETQYF. Full variable domain (missing parts from reference TRBV28 and TRBJ2-5): DVKVTQSSRYLVKRTGEKVFLECVQDMDHENMFWYRQDPGLGLRLIYFSYDVKMKEKGDIPEGYSVSREKKERFSLILESASTNQTSMYLCASSPTGEETQYFGPGTRLLVL.

The CDR3 protein is CASSFSGRNTGELFF. The chain recombines TRBV6-2 or TRBV6-3 with TRBJ2-2; the TCRdb D gene call, TRBD1, has no DNA to confirm it. Germline assignment: CDR1 MNHEY and CDR2 SVGEGT. This CDR3 region has 15 residues.

The V and J genes are TRBV7-9 and TRBJ1-1. The germline CDR1 and CDR2 sequences are SEHNR and FQNEAQ (reference sequence). The CDR3 is made up of 12 amino acids. The CDR3 loop is CASSVESTEAFF.

CDR3 sequence: CASIQTVERGTDTQYF. The V and J genes are TRBV12-3 or TRBV12-4 and TRBJ2-3; TCRdb lists TRBD2, though no DNA is available to test this call. The CDR3 runs to 16 residues.

The chain couples TRBV19 to TRBJ1-1. The CDR3 contains 14 residues. The germline CDR1 and CDR2 sequences are LNHDA and SQIVND (reference sequence). CDR3 loop: CASSTPSVNTEAFF.

V usage is TRBV5-1 and J usage is TRBJ2-7; TCRdb outputs TRBD1, but without DNA this stays unchecked. The CDR3 covers 14 residues. The germline gives CDR1 SGHRS, CDR2 YFSETQ. Here the CDR3 reads CASSLEGGPYEQYF.

This chain links TRBV24-1 with TRBJ2-3. Per germline, CDR1 KGHDR and CDR2 SFDVKD. The CDR3 sequence is 17 residues long. The chain's CDR3 is CATSDLHLNGRADTQYF.

The CDR3 sequence is CSVGDTLRTEAFF. The chain is built from TRBV29-1 and TRBJ1-1; the TCRdb D gene call, TRBD1, has no DNA to confirm it. Per germline, CDR1 SQVTM and CDR2 ANQGSEA. The CDR3 is 13 amino acids. Supplemented by reference TRBV29-1 and TRBJ1-1, the full variable domain reads SAVISQKPSRDICQRGTSLTIQCQVDSQVTMMFWYRQQPGQSLTLIATANQGSEATYESGFVIDKFPISRPNLTFSTLTVSNMSPEDSSIYLCSVGDTLRTEAFFGQGTRLTVV.

CDR3 residues: CASSSRGAAYNEQFF. The genes are TRBV13 and TRBJ2-1; with no DNA, the TCRdb D assignment of TRBD1 cannot be verified. Germline V gene sequence: CDR1 PRHDT, CDR2 FYEKMQ (reference sequence). The CDR3 length is 15 residues.

The chain couples TRBV12-3 or TRBV12-4 to TRBJ1-1. This CDR3 is built from 12 residues. CDR3 protein: CASSPGGAEAFF.

The rearrangement joins TRBV7-3 to TRBJ2-5; the D call from TCRdb, TRBD1, cannot be confirmed without DNA. The CDR3 loop spans 15 amino acids. CDR1 SGHTA and CDR2 FQGTGA come from the germline V gene. This CDR3 reads CASSERTGAQETQYF.